These 3 T cell receptor beta chains share one sample of origin, sequenced in a study of Graves' ophthalmopathy and Graves' hyperthyroidism. TCR beta CDR3 regions were amplified from RNA transcripts. RT-PCR in the first round used HTBI primers; a second-round multiplex PCR followed. TCRdb re-called the multiplex PCR reads with MiXCR, one entry per CDR3 protein. The data contain under 800,000 distinct CDR3 sequences, 22% of them singletons. Sequenced material: peripheral blood. Receptors originate from a woman aged 18-29 years with stable Graves' hyperthyroidism. Some clones in this sample may be carry-over from other donors' samples.

This clonotype occurred many times. The chain joins TRBV3-1 to TRBJ1-2, with D possibly matching TRBD1 (5 bases). Trimming shortened V by 0 bases and J by 10 bases, and 18 bases separated the two germline ends. The germline V gene encodes CDR1 LGHDT and CDR2 YNNKEL (reference sequence). The CDR3 spans 15 residues. The DNA for the CDR3 is TGTGCCAGCAGCCAAGATCGAAGGTCCCGAGGGGCCTACACCTTC. It is translated as CASSQDRRSRGAYTF.

Many counts were recorded for this clonotype. This chain uses TRBV5-1 with TRBJ2-7; TRBD2 aligns across 11 bases. Germline trimming cut 3 bases from V and 0 bases from J; bases unmatched to any gene: 5. CDR3 size: 16 residues. Germline lookup yields CDR1 SGHRS and CDR2 YFSETQ. CDR3 amino acids: CASSYSGGALSYEQYF. The CDR3 DNA is TGCGCCAGCAGCTATAGCGGGGGGGCCCTCTCCTACGAGCAGTACTTC.

This clonotype came up many times. The CDR3 nucleotides are TGTGCCAGCAGCTTCAGACTAAATTCACCCCTCCACTTT. Its protein product is CASSFRLNSPLHF. The chain uses TRBV7-2 and TRBJ1-6, with D uncertain. The CDR3 spans 13 residues. Germline lookup yields CDR1 SGHTA and CDR2 FQGNSA. V gave up 3 bases and J gave up 7 bases, with 7 bases separating them. Full variable domain (outside the CDR3, taken from reference TRBV7-2 and TRBJ1-6): GAGVSQSPSNKVTEKGKDVELRCDPISGHTALYWYRQSLGQGLEFLIYFQGNSAPDKSGLPSDRFSAERTGGSVSTLTIQRTQQEDSAVYLCASSFRLNSPLHFGNGTRLTVT.